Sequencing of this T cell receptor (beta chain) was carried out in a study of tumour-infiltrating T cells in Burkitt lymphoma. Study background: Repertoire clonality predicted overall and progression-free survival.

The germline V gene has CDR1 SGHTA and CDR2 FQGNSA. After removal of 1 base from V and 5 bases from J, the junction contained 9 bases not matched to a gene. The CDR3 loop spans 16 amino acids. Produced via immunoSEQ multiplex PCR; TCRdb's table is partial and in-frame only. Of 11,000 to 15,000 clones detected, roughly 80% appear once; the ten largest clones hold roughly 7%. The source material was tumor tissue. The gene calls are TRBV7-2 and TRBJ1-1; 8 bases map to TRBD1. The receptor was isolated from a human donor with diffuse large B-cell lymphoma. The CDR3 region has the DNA TGTGCCAGCAGCTTAGAGTATGGCAGGGGGCCAACTGAAGCTTTCTTT. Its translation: CASSLEYGRGPTEAFF.